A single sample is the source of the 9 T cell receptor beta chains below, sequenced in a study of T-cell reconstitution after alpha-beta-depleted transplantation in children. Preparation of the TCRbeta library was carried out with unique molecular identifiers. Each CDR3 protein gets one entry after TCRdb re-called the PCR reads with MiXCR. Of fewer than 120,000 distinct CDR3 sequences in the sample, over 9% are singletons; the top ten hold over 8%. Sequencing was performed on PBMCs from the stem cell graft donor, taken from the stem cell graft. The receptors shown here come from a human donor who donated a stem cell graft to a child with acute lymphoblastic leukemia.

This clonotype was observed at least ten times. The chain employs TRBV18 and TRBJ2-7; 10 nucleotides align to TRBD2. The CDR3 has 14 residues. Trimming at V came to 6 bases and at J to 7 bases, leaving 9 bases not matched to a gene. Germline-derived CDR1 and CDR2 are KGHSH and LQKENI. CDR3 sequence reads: CASSLNLGLAEQYF. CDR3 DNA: TGTGCCAGCTCGCTTAACCTGGGACTAGCGGAGCAGTACTTC. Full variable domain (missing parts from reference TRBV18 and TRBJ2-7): NAGVMQNPRHLVRRRGQEARLRCSPMKGHSHVYWYRQLPEEGLKFMVYLQKENIIDESGMPKERFSAEFPKEGPSILRIQQVVRGDSAAYFCASSLNLGLAEQYFGPGTRLTVT.

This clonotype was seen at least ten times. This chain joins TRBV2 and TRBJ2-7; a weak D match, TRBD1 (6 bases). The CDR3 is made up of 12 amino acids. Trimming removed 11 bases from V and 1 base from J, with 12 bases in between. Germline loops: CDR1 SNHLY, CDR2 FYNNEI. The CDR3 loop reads CAVRTESYEQYF. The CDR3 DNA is TGTGCCGTCCGGACAGAGTCCTACGAGCAGTACTTC.

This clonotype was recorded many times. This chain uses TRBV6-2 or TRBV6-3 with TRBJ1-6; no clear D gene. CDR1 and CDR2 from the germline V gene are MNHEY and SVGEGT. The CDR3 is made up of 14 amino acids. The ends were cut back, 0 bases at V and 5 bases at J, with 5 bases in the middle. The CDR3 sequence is CASSYSTNNSPLHF. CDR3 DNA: TGTGCCAGCAGTTACTCGACAAATAATTCACCCCTCCACTTT.

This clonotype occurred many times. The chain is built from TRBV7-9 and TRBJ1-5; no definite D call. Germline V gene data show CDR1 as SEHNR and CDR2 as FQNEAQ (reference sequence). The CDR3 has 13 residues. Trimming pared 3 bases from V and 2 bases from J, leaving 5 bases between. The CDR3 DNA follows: TGTGCCAGCAGCTTTGGGGGCAATCAGCCCCAGCATTTT. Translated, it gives CASSFGGNQPQHF.

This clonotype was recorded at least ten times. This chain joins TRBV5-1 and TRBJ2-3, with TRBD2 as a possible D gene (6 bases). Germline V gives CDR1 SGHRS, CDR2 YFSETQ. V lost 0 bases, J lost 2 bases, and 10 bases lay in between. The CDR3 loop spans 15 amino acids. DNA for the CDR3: TGCGCCAGCAGCTTGGAGGGAGGTCACACAGATACGCAGTATTTT. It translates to CASSLEGGHTDTQYF.

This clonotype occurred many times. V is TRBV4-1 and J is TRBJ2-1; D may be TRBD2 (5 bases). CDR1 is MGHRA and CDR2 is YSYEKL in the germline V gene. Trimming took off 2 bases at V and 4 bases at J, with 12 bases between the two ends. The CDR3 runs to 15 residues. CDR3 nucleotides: TGCGCCAGCAGCCAAAGACTGGGGAGTTACAATGAGCAGTTCTTC. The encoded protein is CASSQRLGSYNEQFF.

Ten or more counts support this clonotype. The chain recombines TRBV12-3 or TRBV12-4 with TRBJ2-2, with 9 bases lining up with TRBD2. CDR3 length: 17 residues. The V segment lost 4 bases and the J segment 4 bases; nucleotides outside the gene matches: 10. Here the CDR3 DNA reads TGTGCCAGCAGTTCGACTGCTAGCGGGGATGGCACCGGGGAGCTGTTTTTT. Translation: CASSSTASGDGTGELFF.

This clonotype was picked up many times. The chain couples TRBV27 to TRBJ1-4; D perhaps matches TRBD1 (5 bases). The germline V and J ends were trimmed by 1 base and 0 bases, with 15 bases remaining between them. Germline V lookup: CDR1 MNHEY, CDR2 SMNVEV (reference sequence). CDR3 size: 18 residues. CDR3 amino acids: CASSLYGTSVATNEKLFF. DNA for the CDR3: TGTGCCAGCAGTTTATACGGGACTTCGGTTGCAACTAATGAAAAACTGTTTTTT.

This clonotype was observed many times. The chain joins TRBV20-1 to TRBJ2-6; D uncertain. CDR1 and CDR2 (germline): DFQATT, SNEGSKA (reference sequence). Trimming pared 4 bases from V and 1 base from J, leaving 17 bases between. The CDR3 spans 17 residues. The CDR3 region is CSAKDPRTLSGANVLTF. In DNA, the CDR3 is TGCAGTGCTAAAGACCCCCGAACCCTTTCTGGGGCCAACGTCCTGACTTTC.